The 31 T cell receptor beta chains presented below share a single source sample, sequenced in a study of cytomegalovirus exposure and HLA in healthy donors. PCR used 60 Vbeta primers and 13 Jbeta primers. Some clones are missing from TCRdb's copy, which holds only in-frame ones; the method was immunoSEQ multiplex PCR. The sample records about 180,000 clones, around 81% being singletons. The sequenced material came from PBMCs. The source is a man aged 35-49 years in good health and CMV-seronegative.

CDR3 region: CAISESQGYGYTF. Written as DNA, the CDR3 is TGTGCCATCAGTGAGTCACAGGGCTATGGCTACACCTTC. The V and J genes are TRBV10-3 and TRBJ1-2, with D perhaps TRBD1 (6 bases). The CDR3 has 13 amino acids. Germline CDR1 is ENHRY and CDR2 is SYGVKD. Trimming pared 0 bases from V and 4 bases from J, leaving 6 bases between.

The gene calls are TRBV7-2 and TRBJ1-4; D ambiguous. V shed 4 bases and J shed 0 bases, with 12 bases lying between them. The CDR3 length is 16 residues. Per germline, CDR1 SGHTA and CDR2 FQGNSA. CDR3 DNA sequence: TGTGCCAGCAGCTCTCGCCGGGAAACAACTAATGAAAAACTGTTTTTT. Its translation is CASSSRRETTNEKLFF.

This sequence joins TRBV5-1 and TRBJ2-5, with TRBD1 identical over 9 bases. CDR1 is SGHRS and CDR2 is YFSETQ in the germline V gene. With V trimmed by 3 bases and J by 5 bases, 8 bases remained unmatched. The CDR3 runs to 15 residues. This CDR3 reads CASSWGDREVETQYF. CDR3 DNA sequence: TGCGCCAGCAGCTGGGGGGACAGGGAAGTCGAGACCCAGTACTTC.

The V gene is TRBV4-3, the J gene TRBJ1-1; D gene uncertain. The length of the CDR3 is 14 residues. The V end lost 0 bases, the J end lost 6 bases, and 11 bases lay between the germline ends. Germline lookup yields CDR1 LGHNA and CDR2 YSLEER. This chain's CDR3 is CASSQDKARSEAFF. The CDR3 bases are TGCGCCAGCAGCCAAGATAAAGCTCGATCTGAAGCTTTCTTT.

V and J are TRBV4-1 and TRBJ1-1, with D possibly being TRBD1 (5 bases). V dropped 1 base and J dropped 4 bases, with 10 bases sitting between them. The CDR3 is made up of 14 amino acids. Per the germline V gene, CDR1 is MGHRA and CDR2 is YSYEKL. The CDR3: CASSQVGRGTEAFF. Here the CDR3 DNA reads TGCGCCAGCAGCCAAGTGGGGAGGGGCACTGAAGCTTTCTTT.

The chain uses TRBV4-3 and TRBJ1-2; the match to TRBD1 covers 8 bases. CDR1 LGHNA and CDR2 YSLEER come from the germline V gene. Losses at the gene ends were 0 bases for V and 4 bases for J; bases not matched to a gene: 4. The CDR3 covers 15 residues. CDR3 nucleotides: TGCGCCAGCAGCCAAGATCCGGACAGGGCCTATGGCTACACCTTC. This sequence encodes CASSQDPDRAYGYTF.

The chain employs TRBV19 and TRBJ1-2; D may be TRBD1 (5 bases). The CDR3 loop spans 16 amino acids. Germline CDR1 and CDR2: LNHDA and SQIVND (reference sequence). Trimming shortened V by 3 bases and J by 5 bases, and 19 bases separated the two germline ends. In nucleotides, the CDR3 is TGTGCCAGTAGTATGCCCCGACGGACATTGGGGTATGGCTACACCTTC. This codes for CASSMPRRTLGYGYTF.

The rearrangement uses TRBV29-1 and TRBJ1-4; D gene uncertain. Trimming removed 7 bases at V and 4 bases at J, with 13 bases between. The CDR3 is 13 amino acids. Looked up from germline, CDR1 is SQVTM and CDR2 is ANQGSEA. In DNA form, the CDR3 reads TGCAGCGGGCGGAACGGGTTTAATGAAAAACTGTTTTTT. Its translation: CSGRNGFNEKLFF. The whole variable domain, filled in from reference TRBV29-1 and TRBJ1-4, reads SAVISQKPSRDICQRGTSLTIQCQVDSQVTMMFWYRQQPGQSLTLIATANQGSEATYESGFVIDKFPISRPNLTFSTLTVSNMSPEDSSIYLCSGRNGFNEKLFFGSGTQLSVL.

This clone was seen a single time. The genes are TRBV7-2 and TRBJ2-7, with TRBD1 identical over 7 bases. Losses at the gene ends were 5 bases for V and 6 bases for J; bases not matched to a gene: 10. This CDR3 has 14 amino acids. Looked up from germline, CDR1 is SGHTA and CDR2 is FQGNSA. CDR3 nucleotide sequence: TGTGCCAGCAGCCCGCGGCGACAGGGTGGCGAGCAGTACTTC. It is translated as CASSPRRQGGEQYF.

This rearrangement joins TRBV4-3 to TRBJ1-1, with 7 bases lining up with TRBD1. CDR1 is LGHNA and CDR2 is YSLEER in the germline V gene. V lost 0 bases to trimming and J lost 4 bases; unmatched junction nucleotides: 5. The CDR3 covers 15 residues. The CDR3 region has the DNA TGCGCCAGCAGCCAAGATGACAGGGTGTCCACTGAAGCTTTCTTT. Translating it yields CASSQDDRVSTEAFF.

V and J are TRBV4-3 and TRBJ2-7; TRBD1 matches 7 bases. The germline gives CDR1 LGHNA, CDR2 YSLEER. With 0 bases clipped from V and 2 bases from J, the junction kept 7 bases outside the gene matches. The CDR3 is made up of 16 amino acids. In DNA form, the CDR3 reads TGCGCCAGCAGCCAAGAAGACCGACAGGGCCCCTACGAGCAGTACTTC. This gives the protein CASSQEDRQGPYEQYF.

The rearrangement links TRBV5-8 to TRBJ2-3, with TRBD2 matching over 15 bases. Per the germline V gene, CDR1 is SGHTS and CDR2 is YDEGEE. Germline trimming cut 4 bases from V and 3 bases from J; bases unmatched to any gene: 9. The CDR3 runs 18 residues. This chain's CDR3 is CASSRGLAGGPLTDTQYF. CDR3 nucleotides: TGTGCCAGCAGCCGTGGACTAGCGGGGGGGCCTTTAACAGATACGCAGTATTTT.

The chain recombines TRBV19 with TRBJ1-1, with TRBD1 as a possible D gene (6 bases). CDR3 length: 14 amino acids. The V gene's germline CDR1 is LNHDA and CDR2 SQIVND (reference sequence). V lost 6 bases, J lost 4 bases, and 15 bases lay in between. The chain's CDR3 is CASREFTGSTEAFF. In DNA form, the CDR3 reads TGTGCCAGTAGGGAATTCACAGGGAGCACTGAAGCTTTCTTT. Drawing the rest from reference TRBV19 and TRBJ1-1, the complete variable domain is DGGITQSPKYLFRKEGQNVTLSCEQNLNHDAMYWYRQDPGQGLRLIYYSQIVNDFQKGDIAEGYSVSREKKESFPLTVTSAQKNPTAFYLCASREFTGSTEAFFGQGTRLTVV.

This clone was picked up one time. The rearrangement uses TRBV29-1 and TRBJ2-1; 12 positions agree with TRBD2. CDR1 SQVTM and CDR2 ANQGSEA come from the germline V gene. V trimming: 7 bases; J trimming: 3 bases; junction bases outside the gene matches: 1. There are 13 residues in the CDR3. DNA of the CDR3: TGCAGCGAGACTAGCGGGGGCTACAATGAGCAGTTCTTC. Its translation is CSETSGGYNEQFF.

This clone was seen once. The rearrangement uses TRBV25-1 and TRBJ2-5; 7 nucleotides agree with TRBD2. The DNA end lines up better with TRBJ2-7; the J call may be wrong. The CDR3 covers 14 residues. CDR1 and CDR2 (germline): MGHDK, SYGVNS. The CDR3 coding sequence is TGTGCCAGCACGACTGGGAGGGTAGGATACGAGCAGTACTTC. Protein: CASTTGRVGYEQYF.

This clone came up a few times. The chain uses TRBV9 and TRBJ2-7, with a tentative D call TRBD2 (6 bases). V was trimmed by 0 bases and J by 6 bases, leaving 10 bases between them. This CDR3 region has 13 residues. In germline, CDR1 is SGDLS, CDR2 YYNGEE. CDR3 nucleotides: TGTGCCAGCAGCGTAGTTGGGGGGAGCGAGCAGTACTTC. Translating it yields CASSVVGGSEQYF.

The genes are TRBV30 and TRBJ2-7; 9 bases line up with TRBD2. Germline V gives CDR1 GTSNPN, CDR2 SVGIG (reference sequence). The CDR3 has 14 residues. The J segment lost 3 bases and the V segment lost 7 bases, leaving 10 bases of the junction unmatched. CDR3 nucleotide sequence: TGTGCCTACCGATCTAGCGGGGCGGTCTACGAGCAGTACTTC. This codes for CAYRSSGAVYEQYF.

The chain links TRBV7-3 to TRBJ2-1; D is perhaps TRBD1 (6 bases). The germline V gene encodes CDR1 SGHTA and CDR2 FQGTGA. Trimming took off 1 base at V and 5 bases at J, with 18 bases between the two ends. The CDR3 has 17 residues. The CDR3 nucleotides are TGTGCCAGCAGCTTAAAGGGCACAGGGTTTGGGGACAATGAGCAGTTCTTC. It specifies CASSLKGTGFGDNEQFF.

The rearrangement uses TRBV5-1 and TRBJ2-7; 8 bases agree with TRBD1. V shed 3 bases, J shed 1 base, and the junction held 6 bases outside the gene matches. The CDR3 covers 15 residues. Per germline, CDR1 SGHRS and CDR2 YFSETQ. CDR3 amino acids: CASSSQGARSYEQYF. The CDR3 nucleotides are TGCGCCAGCAGCTCGCAGGGGGCGCGATCCTACGAGCAGTACTTC.

This clone was counted between two and nine times. The CDR3 spells CASSSDTHYGYTF. The CDR3 nucleotides read TGTGCCAGCAGTTCGGACACCCACTATGGCTACACCTTC. The chain links TRBV6-1 to TRBJ1-2; D perhaps matches TRBD1 (5 bases). CDR1 is MNHNS, CDR2 SASEGT, per germline. The germline V and J ends were trimmed by 5 bases and 3 bases, with 10 bases remaining between them. The CDR3 spans 13 residues.

The chain recombines TRBV30 with TRBJ2-3; TRBD2 matches at 7 bases. The CDR3 consists of 12 residues. CDR1 and CDR2 from the germline V gene are GTSNPN and SVGIG (reference sequence). Losses at the gene ends were 5 bases for V and 6 bases for J; bases not matched to a gene: 5. The CDR3 sequence is CAWGGDGDTQYF. The CDR3 nucleotides read TGTGCCTGGGGGGGGGATGGGGATACGCAGTATTTT. The full variable domain, rest sourced from reference TRBV30 and TRBJ2-3, is SQTIHQWPATLVQPVGSPLSLECTVEGTSNPNLYWYRQAAGRGLQLLFYSVGIGQISSEVPQNLSASRPQDRQFILSSKKLLLSDSGFYLCAWGGDGDTQYFGPGTRLTVL.

The CDR3, as DNA: TGTGCCAGCAGCCCCGGGACAGGGCACTCTGGAAACACCATATATTTT. It translates to CASSPGTGHSGNTIYF. The genes are TRBV5-6 and TRBJ1-3; 9 bases map to TRBD1. The CDR3 length is 16 residues. The germline CDR1 and CDR2 sequences are SGHDT and YYEEEE. V lost 4 bases to trimming and J lost 0 bases; unmatched junction nucleotides: 5.

Remarks on this clone: Distinct nucleotide sequences in the sample also encode this CDR3. The chain links TRBV4-3 to TRBJ2-5, with a tentative D call TRBD1 (6 bases). V lost 0 bases and J lost 2, with 10 bases in between. This CDR3 is built from 15 residues. The germline gives CDR1 LGHNA, CDR2 YSLEER. CDR3 sequence reads: CASSQETGEQETQYF. DNA of the CDR3: TGCGCCAGCAGCCAAGAGACAGGAGAGCAAGAGACCCAGTACTTC.

V is TRBV9 and J is TRBJ2-1; TRBD2 aligns across 13 bases. Germline V gives CDR1 SGDLS, CDR2 YYNGEE. V lost 5 bases and J lost 6; bases outside the gene matches: 8. The CDR3 extends over 16 amino acids. The DNA for the CDR3 is TGTGCCAGCAGAGGGGTCGGACTAGCGGGAGTCAATGAGCAGTTCTTC. This gives the protein CASRGVGLAGVNEQFF.

This sequence joins TRBV10-3 and TRBJ2-7; D might be TRBD1 (5 bases). Looked up from germline, CDR1 is ENHRY and CDR2 is SYGVKD. V lost 10 bases and J 7 bases, leaving 11 bases between the germline ends. This CDR3 is built from 10 residues. Written as DNA, the CDR3 is TGTGCCACTGCGGCAGGGGAGCAGTACTTC. Translating gives CATAAGEQYF.

This chain joins TRBV2 and TRBJ2-1; 9 bases agree with TRBD1. The CDR3 contains 14 residues. The germline CDR1 and CDR2 sequences are SNHLY and FYNNEI. With 7 bases clipped from V and 4 bases from J, the junction kept 5 bases outside the gene matches. CDR3 sequence: CASMPDRGYNEQFF. The DNA of the CDR3 is TGTGCCAGCATGCCGGACAGGGGTTACAATGAGCAGTTCTTC.

A few counts support this clone. The chain recombines TRBV4-1 with TRBJ2-3; 10 bases map to TRBD2. Germline assignment: CDR1 MGHRA and CDR2 YSYEKL. This CDR3 region has 17 residues. Trimming took 3 bases from V and 6 from J; bases not matched to a gene: 12. The CDR3, as DNA: TGCGCCAGCAGCCATGCCGGGACTAGCGTGGGGCATGATACGCAGTATTTT. Residues: CASSHAGTSVGHDTQYF.

The V gene is TRBV5-4, the J gene TRBJ2-7; D may be TRBD2 (6 bases). The CDR3 runs 16 residues. In germline, CDR1 is SGHNT, CDR2 YYREEE (reference sequence). V was shortened by 2 bases and J by 2 bases, with 17 bases between the two germline ends. DNA of the CDR3: TGTGCCAGCAGCTTATCTAGCGCTCGAGCCACCTACGAGCAGTACTTC. It specifies CASSLSSARATYEQYF.

The gene calls are TRBV5-5 and TRBJ1-4; the match to TRBD1 covers 9 bases. Trimming took 2 bases from V and 8 from J; bases not matched to a gene: 4. This CDR3 is built from 14 residues. Per the germline V gene, CDR1 is SGHKS and CDR2 is YYEKEE (reference sequence). The CDR3: CASSLTGGVEKLFF. CDR3 bases: TGTGCCAGCAGCTTAACAGGGGGCGTCGAAAAACTGTTTTTT.

The V call is TRBV7-2, the J call TRBJ2-2; perhaps TRBD1 as D (6 bases). The V gene's germline CDR1 is SGHTA and CDR2 FQGNSA. V dropped 5 bases and J dropped 9 bases, with 16 bases sitting between them. The CDR3 totals 14 residues. The CDR3 bases are TGTGCCAGCAGCCCCGGGACAAGACACCGGGAGCTGTTTTTT. This gives the protein CASSPGTRHRELFF.

CDR3 nucleotides: TGTGCCAGCAGTTACGGCGGACAGGGATGGGAGACCCAGTACTTC. The encoded protein is CASSYGGQGWETQYF. This chain connects TRBV6-5 to TRBJ2-5; 8 bases are a match to TRBD1. CDR1 and CDR2 from the germline V gene are MNHEY and SVGAGI. The J segment lost 5 bases and the V segment lost 2 bases, leaving 7 bases of the junction unmatched. The length of the CDR3 is 15 residues.